This T cell receptor (beta chain) appears in the sequencing data of a study of CD8+ T cells in alopecia areata. Study-wide points: The study found TCR sharing across patients less clear than in mice, possibly for HLA reasons.

Reverse transcribed after extraction, RNA yielded cDNA as the sequencing template. Repertoires were generated with immunoSEQ multiplex PCR, while TCRdb's copy carries only in-frame clones and drops some. The sample records 95,000 to 100,000 clones, around 60% being singletons. For this clone: What it binds is not known.

Treatment defined: oral pan-JAK inhibitor, 5-10 mg twice daily. Patients with alopecia areata provided lesional scalp punch biopsies as well as peripheral blood. With 5 bases clipped from V and 9 bases from J, the junction kept 9 bases outside the gene matches. The CDR3 has 14 amino acids. Germline V gives CDR1 MDHEN, CDR2 SYDVKM. The receptor was isolated from a human donor with alopecia areata. The sequenced sample was CD8+ T cells sorted from blood, obtained at week 4, from a patient treated with tofacitinib. The chain uses TRBV28 and TRBJ2-1, with 8 nucleotides matching TRBD2. CDR3 sequence reads: CASSIGTRRGEQFF. In DNA, the CDR3 is TGTGCCAGCAGTATCGGGACTAGGAGGGGTGAGCAGTTCTTC.